Following are 9 T cell receptor beta chains from one sample sequenced in a study of preoperative IRX-2 immunotherapy in early breast cancer. Sample treatment: preoperative locoregional IRX-2 cytokine immunotherapy. Here immunoSEQ multiplex PCR was the method, and the copy in TCRdb shows in-frame clones only, minus some. The sample includes 20,000 to 30,000 clones, approximately 80% of them seen just once. The sequences come from lymph node tissue, collected before IRX-2 immunotherapy. The receptors stem from a human donor with breast cancer.

The rearrangement links TRBV19 to TRBJ2-3; D gene ambiguous. CDR1 is LNHDA, CDR2 SQIVND, per germline (reference sequence). This CDR3 spans 15 amino acids. Trimming removed 3 bases from V and 0 bases from J, with 10 bases in between. The CDR3 is CASSMTGHSTDTQYF. In DNA, the CDR3 is TGTGCCAGTAGTATGACGGGTCATAGCACAGATACGCAGTATTTT.

This clone occurred a few times. The chain links TRBV6-8 to TRBJ2-6; 8 positions match TRBD1. V shed 6 bases, J shed 2 bases, and the junction held 3 bases outside the gene matches. The CDR3 has 15 amino acids. The V gene's germline CDR1 is MNHGY and CDR2 SAAAGT. The CDR3 region has the DNA TGTGCCAGCAGGTCAGGGGGCACTGGGGCCAACGTCCTGACTTTC. Translating gives CASRSGGTGANVLTF.

V is TRBV28 and J is TRBJ1-6; a weak D match, TRBD1 (6 bases). V was trimmed by 10 bases and J by 7 bases, leaving 17 bases between them. The CDR3 contains 14 residues. The germline gives CDR1 MDHEN, CDR2 SYDVKM. In DNA form, the CDR3 reads TGTGCCATCGGGGGGCCCCCGGTGAATTCACCCCTCCACTTT. Translated, it gives CAIGGPPVNSPLHF.

V is TRBV19 and J is TRBJ1-4; TRBD1 aligns across 7 bases. CDR3 length equals 14 residues. CDR1 and CDR2 from the germline V gene are LNHDA and SQIVND (reference sequence). The V segment lost 5 bases and the J segment 6 bases; nucleotides outside the gene matches: 6. The CDR3 loop reads CASSGDREDEKLFF. CDR3 bases: TGTGCCAGTAGTGGCGACAGGGAGGATGAAAAACTGTTTTTT. Combining the CDR3 with reference TRBV19 and TRBJ1-4 gives the whole variable domain DGGITQSPKYLFRKEGQNVTLSCEQNLNHDAMYWYRQDPGQGLRLIYYSQIVNDFQKGDIAEGYSVSREKKESFPLTVTSAQKNPTAFYLCASSGDREDEKLFFGSGTQLSVL.

This clone was picked up one time. The rearrangement links TRBV7-1 to TRBJ1-2, with TRBD1 as a possible D gene (6 bases). TRBV7-1 is given ORF status, its function remaining uncertain. The CDR3 consists of 15 residues. V gave up 4 bases and J gave up 5 bases, with 17 bases separating them. CDR3 coding DNA: TGTGCCAGCAGCTTGAGGCAGGGGCAAGGGTATGGCTACACCTTC. It specifies CASSLRQGQGYGYTF.

J is TRBJ2-3 and V is TRBV30; a weak D match, TRBD2 (6 bases). The germline CDR1 and CDR2 sequences are GTSNPN and SVGIG (reference sequence). Trimming removed 5 bases from V and 10 bases from J, with 13 bases in between. The CDR3 is made up of 11 amino acids. CDR3 coding DNA: TGTGCCTGGGGGGTCCGGGACTCGCAGTATTTT. The encoded protein is CAWGVRDSQYF.

This chain connects TRBV6-8 to TRBJ1-6; D not resolved. From germline, CDR1 is MNHGY and CDR2 SAAAGT. This CDR3 spans 14 amino acids. Trimming shortened V by 4 bases and J by 4 bases, and 8 bases separated the two germline ends. DNA of the CDR3: TGTGCCAGCAGTTCCGGGCCTTATAATTCACCCCTCCACTTT. It is translated as CASSSGPYNSPLHF.

V gene TRBV22-1 combines with J gene TRBJ1-1; the listed D gene, TRBD1, was not tested against the DNA. TRBV22-1 counts as a pseudogene. The CDR3 length is 13 residues. This chain's CDR3 is CASSFIRQGEAFF. CDR3 coding DNA: TGTGCCAGCAGTTTTATTCGCCAGGGCGAAGCTTTCTTT.

This rearrangement joins TRBV19 to TRBJ2-4; 7 bases are a match to TRBD2. The CDR3 covers 14 residues. Germline assignment: CDR1 LNHDA and CDR2 SQIVND (reference sequence). V lost 3 bases, J lost 10 bases, and 9 bases stayed unmatched. The CDR3 DNA reads as TGTGCCAGTAGTATCGGCGGGGGAAGGGTTATTCAGTACTTC. This translates into CASSIGGGRVIQYF.